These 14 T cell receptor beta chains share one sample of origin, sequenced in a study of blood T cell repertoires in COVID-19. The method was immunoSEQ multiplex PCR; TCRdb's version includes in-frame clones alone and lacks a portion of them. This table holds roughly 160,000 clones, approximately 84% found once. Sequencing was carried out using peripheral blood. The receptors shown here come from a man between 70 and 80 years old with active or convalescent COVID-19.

CDR3 residues: CSAYGRTGAMNTEAFF. The CDR3 nucleotides are TGCAGCGCTTATGGCAGGACAGGAGCCATGAACACTGAAGCTTTCTTT. The chain recombines TRBV29-1 with TRBJ1-1; TRBD1 matches 7 bases. CDR1 and CDR2 from the germline V gene are SQVTM and ANQGSEA. The CDR3 is made up of 16 amino acids. The V segment lost 7 bases and the J segment 0 bases; nucleotides outside the gene matches: 14. Supplemented by reference TRBV29-1 and TRBJ1-1, the full variable domain reads SAVISQKPSRDICQRGTSLTIQCQVDSQVTMMFWYRQQPGQSLTLIATANQGSEATYESGFVIDKFPISRPNLTFSTLTVSNMSPEDSSIYLCSAYGRTGAMNTEAFFGQGTRLTVV.

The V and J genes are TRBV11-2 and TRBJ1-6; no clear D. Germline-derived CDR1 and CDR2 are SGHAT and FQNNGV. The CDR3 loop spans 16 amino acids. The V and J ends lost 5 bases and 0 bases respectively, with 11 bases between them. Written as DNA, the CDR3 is TGTGCCAGCAGCCCAACAGTGGGCTCCTATAATTCACCCCTCCACTTT. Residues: CASSPTVGSYNSPLHF.

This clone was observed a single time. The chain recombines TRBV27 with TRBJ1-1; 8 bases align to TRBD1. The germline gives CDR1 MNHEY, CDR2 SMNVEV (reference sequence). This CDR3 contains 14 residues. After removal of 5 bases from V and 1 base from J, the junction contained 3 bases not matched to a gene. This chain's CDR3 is CASSGTGPNTEAFF. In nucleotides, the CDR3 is TGTGCCAGCAGTGGGACAGGACCGAACACTGAAGCTTTCTTT.

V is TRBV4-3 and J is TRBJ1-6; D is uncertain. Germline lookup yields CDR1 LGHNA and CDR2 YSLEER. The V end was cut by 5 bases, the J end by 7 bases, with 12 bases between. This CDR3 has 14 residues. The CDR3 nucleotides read TGCGCCAGCAGCTCTCAGATTTCAAATTCACCCCTCCACTTT. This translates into CASSSQISNSPLHF.

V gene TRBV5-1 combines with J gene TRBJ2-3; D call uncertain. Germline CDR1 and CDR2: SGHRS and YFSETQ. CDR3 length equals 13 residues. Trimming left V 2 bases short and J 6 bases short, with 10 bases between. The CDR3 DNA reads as TGCGCCAGCAGCTTCCCGACAATCGATACGCAGTATTTT. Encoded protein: CASSFPTIDTQYF.

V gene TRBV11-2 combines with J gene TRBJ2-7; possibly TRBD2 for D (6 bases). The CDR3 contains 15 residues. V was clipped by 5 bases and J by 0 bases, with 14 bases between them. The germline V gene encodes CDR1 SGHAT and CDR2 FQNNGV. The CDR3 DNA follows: TGTGCCAGCAGCGCTGGGGGACTGCACTCCTACGAGCAGTACTTC. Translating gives CASSAGGLHSYEQYF.

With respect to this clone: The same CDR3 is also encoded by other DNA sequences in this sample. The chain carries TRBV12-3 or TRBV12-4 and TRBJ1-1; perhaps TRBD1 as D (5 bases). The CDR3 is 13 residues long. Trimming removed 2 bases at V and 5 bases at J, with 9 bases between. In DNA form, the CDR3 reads TGTGCCAGCAGTTTACAGGGAGGAACTGAAGCTTTCTTT. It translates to CASSLQGGTEAFF.

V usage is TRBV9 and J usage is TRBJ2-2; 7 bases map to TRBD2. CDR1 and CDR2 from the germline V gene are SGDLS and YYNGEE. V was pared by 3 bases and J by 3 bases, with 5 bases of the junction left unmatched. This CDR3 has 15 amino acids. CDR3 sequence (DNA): TGTGCCAGCAGCGCGGCCCTAGCGGACACCGGGGAGCTGTTTTTT. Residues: CASSAALADTGELFF.

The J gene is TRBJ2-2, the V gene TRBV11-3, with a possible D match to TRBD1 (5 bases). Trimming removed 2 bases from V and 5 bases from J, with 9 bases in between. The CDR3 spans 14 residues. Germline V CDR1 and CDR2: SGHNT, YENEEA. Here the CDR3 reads CASSLSAGTGELFF. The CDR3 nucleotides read TGTGCCAGCAGCTTAAGTGCAGGGACCGGGGAGCTGTTTTTT.

The CDR3 sequence: CSVGEGEKLFF. The CDR3 nucleotides are TGCAGCGTTGGGGAGGGGGAAAAACTGTTTTTT. The V call is TRBV29-1, the J call TRBJ1-4; D is perhaps TRBD1 (5 bases). This CDR3 is built from 11 residues. The germline V and J ends were trimmed by 4 bases and 8 bases, with 8 bases remaining between them. Germline V gene lookup returns CDR1 SQVTM and CDR2 ANQGSEA.

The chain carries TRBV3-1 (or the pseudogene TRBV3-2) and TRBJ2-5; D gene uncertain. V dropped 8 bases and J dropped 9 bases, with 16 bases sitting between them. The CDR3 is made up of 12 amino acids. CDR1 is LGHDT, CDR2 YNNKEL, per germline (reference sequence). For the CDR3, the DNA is TGTGCCAGCTGTTGGAACTACTTGGCCCAGTACTTC. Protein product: CASCWNYLAQYF.

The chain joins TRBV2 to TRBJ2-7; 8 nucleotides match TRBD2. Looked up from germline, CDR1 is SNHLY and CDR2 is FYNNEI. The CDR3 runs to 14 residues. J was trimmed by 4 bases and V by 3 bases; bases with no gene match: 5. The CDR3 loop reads CASSEQRGSYEQYF. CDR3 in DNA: TGTGCCAGCAGTGAGCAGCGGGGGTCGTACGAGCAGTACTTC.

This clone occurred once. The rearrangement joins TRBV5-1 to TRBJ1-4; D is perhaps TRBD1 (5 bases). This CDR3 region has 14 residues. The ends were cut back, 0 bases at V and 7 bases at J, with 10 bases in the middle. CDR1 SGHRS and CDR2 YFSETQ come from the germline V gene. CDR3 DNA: TGCGCCAGCAGCTTGGGACAGCTTGGTGAAAAACTGTTTTTT. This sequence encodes CASSLGQLGEKLFF.

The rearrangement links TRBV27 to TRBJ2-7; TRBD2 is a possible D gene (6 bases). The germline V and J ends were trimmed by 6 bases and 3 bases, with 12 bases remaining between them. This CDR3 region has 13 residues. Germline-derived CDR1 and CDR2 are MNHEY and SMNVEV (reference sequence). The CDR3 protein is CASSPGGVYEQYF. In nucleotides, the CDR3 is TGTGCCAGCAGCCCCGGAGGGGTCTACGAGCAGTACTTC.